This paragraph covers one T cell receptor beta chain sequence. Its antigen is undetermined. This sample is drawn from a study of post-analysis software for immune sequencing data. The study, taken as a whole, reports: A handful of TRBV segments were significantly more frequent in patients than in controls. TRBV5-6, TRBV5-1 and TRBV20-1 were among these segments.

Incorporated into the TCR beta cDNA libraries were unique molecular identifiers, which served to reduce PCR and sequencing biases. TCRdb re-derived calls from the PCR reads in MiXCR, one entry per CDR3 protein. The sample shows hundreds of thousands of distinct CDR3 sequences, approximately 30% of them seen only once. The CDR3 runs to 14 residues. The V gene lost 0 bases and the J gene lost 13 bases, with 17 bases spanning the gap. Germline lookup yields CDR1 SGHKS and CDR2 YYEKEE (reference sequence). Sequences were obtained from blood. This sequence was found in a girl aged 5 to 17 with multiple sclerosis. J is TRBJ2-1 and V is TRBV5-5; D is unclear. The CDR3 is CASSLVTVQETQFF. CDR3 bases: TGTGCCAGCAGCTTGGTAACAGTCCAAGAGACCCAGTTCTTC.